These T cell receptor beta chains were read from a single sample in a study of stem cell transplantation in POMP-related autoinflammatory disease. The protocol was immunoSEQ multiplex PCR, while the TCRdb copy is restricted to in-frame clones and leaves out a portion. The sample lists over 9,500 clones, 70% to 90% occurring once. The source was CD8+ T cells from PBMCs, collected before stem cell transplantation. These receptors came from a human donor with POMP-related autoinflammation and immune dysregulation (PRAID). Each CDR3 is given with its conserved first and last residue. The order of the fields is clone size, CDR3 length, V gene, J gene, D gene, CDR3 DNA, CDR3 protein. A D gene is named only where the DNA matches it firmly. Not every row has a clone size; where given, it reads once, few, many or a size class.

-	16	TRBV2	TRBJ1-3	-	TGTGCCAGCAGTGATTCCAAAGAAACAGGGAGAAACACCATATATTTT	CASSDSKETGRNTIYF
-	13	TRBV27	TRBJ2-7	TRBD1	TGTGCCAGCAGTTTCGACAGGGTGGGGGAGCAGTACTTC	CASSFDRVGEQYF
-	16	TRBV19	TRBJ2-1	TRBD2	TGTGCCAGTAGTATATTCGGGACTAGCGGCTACAATGAGCAGTTCTTC	CASSIFGTSGYNEQFF
-	14	TRBV30	TRBJ1-5	-	TGTGCCTGGAGTGTACGGGGTTACAGTCAGCCCCAGCATTTT	CAWSVRGYSQPQHF
-	15	TRBV9	TRBJ2-7	TRBD2	TGTGCCAGCAGCCCCCGACTAGCGGGATGGGACGAGCAGTACTTC	CASSPRLAGWDEQYF
-	13	TRBV7-9	TRBJ2-5	-	TGTGCCAGCAGCCCCCGGGGTCGGGAGACCCAGTACTTC	CASSPRGRETQYF
-	12	TRBV2	TRBJ2-4	TRBD2	TGTGCCAGTTGTGCGGGAGAAAACATTCAGTACTTC	CASCAGENIQYF
-	16	TRBV7-9	TRBJ1-1	-	TGTGCCAGCAGCCCCCCGTTAAATAGGGCGGGCACTGAAGCTTTCTTT	CASSPPLNRAGTEAFF
-	15	TRBV28	TRBJ1-2	TRBD1	TGTGCCAGCTTATTGTATACAGGGGGCGACTATGGCTACACCTTC	CASLLYTGGDYGYTF
-	15	TRBV29-1	TRBJ2-7	TRBD2	TGCAGCGTTGAAGATCCCTCCCGGTCGGGAGGGGAGCAGTACTTC	CSVEDPSRSGGEQYF
-	13	TRBV11-3	TRBJ2-7	-	TGTGCCAGCAGCTTAGACGACTCCTACGAGCAGTACTTC	CASSLDDSYEQYF
-	13	TRBV19	TRBJ1-1	TRBD1	TGTGCCAGTAGTATATGGACAGGGACTGAAGCTTTCTTT	CASSIWTGTEAFF
-	14	TRBV6-6	TRBJ2-1	TRBD2	TGTGCCAGCAGGGACTCCGGGACTAGCAATGAGCAGTTCTTC	CASRDSGTSNEQFF
-	18	TRBV27	TRBJ2-1	TRBD1	TGTGCCAGCAGCCTAACGGGACAGGACGGGGCATGGTACAATGAGCAGTTCTTC	CASSLTGQDGAWYNEQFF
-	16	TRBV2	TRBJ2-2	-	TGTGCCAGCAAGGAACTGCTAAATTTGGACACCGGGGAGCTGTTTTTT	CASKELLNLDTGELFF
-	16	TRBV27	TRBJ1-5	-	TGTGCCAGCAGTTTGAGAGGGGGGGGCAGCAATCAGCCCCAGCATTTT	CASSLRGGGSNQPQHF
-	16	TRBV4-1	TRBJ2-2	TRBD2	TGCGCCAGCAGCCAATCCGGGACTAGAGGTACCGGGGAGCTGTTTTTT	CASSQSGTRGTGELFF
-	13	TRBV11-2	TRBJ2-7	TRBD1	TGTGCCAGCAGAAGACAGGGGGCCGGGGAGCAGTACTTC	CASRRQGAGEQYF
-	13	TRBV6-6	TRBJ2-7	-	TGTGCCAGCAACATCGGCGCTAGGGACGAGCAGTACTTC	CASNIGARDEQYF
few	15	TRBV27	TRBJ1-2	-	TGTGCCAGCAGTTTACGCTCTTCGGGCTTTTATGGCTACACCTTC	CASSLRSSGFYGYTF
once	13	TRBV9	TRBJ1-2	-	TGTGCCAGCAGCCCTCTGGCACCCTATGGCTACACCTTC	CASSPLAPYGYTF
-	13	TRBV5-1	TRBJ1-2	TRBD1	TGCGCCAGCAGCTTCACAGGGGGGCATGGCTACACCTTC	CASSFTGGHGYTF
once	17	TRBV9	TRBJ2-1	-	TGTGCCAGCAGCGTAGCTCCTGGACGTGGGTCCTACAATGAGCAGTTCTTC	CASSVAPGRGSYNEQFF
few	15	TRBV19	TRBJ2-1	TRBD2	TGTGCCAGTAGTATCGACGCGGGAGCTCATCATGAGCAGTTCTTC	CASSIDAGAHHEQFF
-	14	TRBV7-7	TRBJ2-1	-	TGTGCTAGCAGCCCCGGGACACTATACAATGAGCAGTTCTTC	CASSPGTLYNEQFF
-	15	TRBV29-1	TRBJ2-3	TRBD1	TGCAGCGTTGGAGACGGGACAGGGTTAACAGATACGCAGTATTTT	CSVGDGTGLTDTQYF
-	17	TRBV4-1	TRBJ2-1	TRBD2	TGCGCCAGCAGCCAGGGGGAGCGGGAGGGGTCCTACAATGAGCAGTTCTTC	CASSQGEREGSYNEQFF
-	16	TRBV29-1	TRBJ2-5	TRBD2	TGCAGCGTTGAAGATCTTCGGCTAGCGGGAGAGGAGACCCAGTACTTC	CSVEDLRLAGEETQYF
-	14	TRBV4-2	TRBJ2-5	-	TGTGCCAGCAGCCAACCAGGAGTCCAAGAGACCCAGTACTTC	CASSQPGVQETQYF
-	14	TRBV5-1	TRBJ2-1	-	TGCGCCAGCACGTGGGATCTGTCCTACAATGAGCAGTTCTTC	CASTWDLSYNEQFF
-	17	TRBV2	TRBJ2-5	TRBD2	TGTGCCAGCAGTGATAGTAAAAGCGGGAGGGTCCAAGAGACCCAGTACTTC	CASSDSKSGRVQETQYF
-	16	TRBV7-3	TRBJ1-2	-	TGTGCCAGCAGCTCATTTGGTGGGGACACTGTTCTCGGCTACACCTTC	CASSSFGGDTVLGYTF
-	15	TRBV25-1	TRBJ2-7	TRBD1	TGTGCCAGCAGTGAACAGGACAGGGGGCTCCACGAGCAGTACTTC	CASSEQDRGLHEQYF
-	14	TRBV6-5	TRBJ2-3	-	TGTGCCAGCAGTTTCGCGCAGGGAACAGATACGCAGTATTTT	CASSFAQGTDTQYF
-	15	TRBV4-1	TRBJ1-2	-	TGCGCCAGCAGCCTAGACGTCCGGAGCCGAGACGGCTACACCTTC	CASSLDVRSRDGYTF
once	17	TRBV27	TRBJ2-7	TRBD1	TGTGCCAGCAGTTTATCAGGGGGGACAGGCTTCTCCTACGAGCAGTACTTC	CASSLSGGTGFSYEQYF